This T cell receptor (beta chain) is drawn from a study of cytomegalovirus exposure and HLA in healthy donors. General study results and limits: Cytomegalovirus association was assigned to about 150 TCR beta chains.

With respect to this clone: What it binds is unknown.

The V and J ends lost 8 bases and 3 bases, in that order; junction bases with no gene match: 5. This CDR3 region has 13 residues. CDR1 SEHNR and CDR2 FQNEAQ come from the germline V gene (reference sequence). PCR involved 60 Vbeta and 13 Jbeta primers. The repertoire was sequenced with immunoSEQ multiplex PCR; TCRdb's copy has only in-frame clones and lacks some. The sample has about 160,000 clones, approximately 78% seen once; the top ten hold roughly 7.6%. The clonotype comes from a woman in her 30s in good health and CMV-seropositive. The sequenced sample was PBMCs. V is TRBV7-9 and J is TRBJ1-2; 8 bases agree with TRBD1. CDR3 protein: CASLDRADYGYTF. CDR3 nucleotide sequence: TGTGCCAGCTTGGACAGGGCTGACTATGGCTACACCTTC.